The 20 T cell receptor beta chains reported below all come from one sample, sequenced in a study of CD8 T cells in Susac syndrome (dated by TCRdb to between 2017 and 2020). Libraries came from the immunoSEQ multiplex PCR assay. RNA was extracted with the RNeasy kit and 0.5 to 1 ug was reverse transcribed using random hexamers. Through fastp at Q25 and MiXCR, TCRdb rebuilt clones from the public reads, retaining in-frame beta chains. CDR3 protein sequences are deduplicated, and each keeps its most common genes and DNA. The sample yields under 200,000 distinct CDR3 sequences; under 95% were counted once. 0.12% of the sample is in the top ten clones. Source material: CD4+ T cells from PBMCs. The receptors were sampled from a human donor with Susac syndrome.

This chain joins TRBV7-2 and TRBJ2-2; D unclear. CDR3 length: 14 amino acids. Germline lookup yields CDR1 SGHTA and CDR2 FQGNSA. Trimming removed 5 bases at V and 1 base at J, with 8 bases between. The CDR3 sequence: CASSIRRNTGELFF. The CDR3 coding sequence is TGTGCCAGCAGCATAAGACGGAACACCGGGGAGCTGTTTTTT.

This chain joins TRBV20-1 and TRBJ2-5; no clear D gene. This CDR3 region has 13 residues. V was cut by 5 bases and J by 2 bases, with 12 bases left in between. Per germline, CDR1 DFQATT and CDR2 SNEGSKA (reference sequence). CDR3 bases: TGCAGTGCTGCTCCGGCCGGTCAAGAGACCCAGTACTTC. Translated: CSAAPAGQETQYF.

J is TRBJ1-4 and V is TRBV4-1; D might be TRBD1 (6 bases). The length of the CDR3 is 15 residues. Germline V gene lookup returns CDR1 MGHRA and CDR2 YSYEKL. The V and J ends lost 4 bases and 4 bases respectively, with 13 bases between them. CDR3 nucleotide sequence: TGCGCCAGCAGCCGTGGGGGGGCTGATAATGAAAAACTGTTTTTT. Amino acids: CASSRGGADNEKLFF.

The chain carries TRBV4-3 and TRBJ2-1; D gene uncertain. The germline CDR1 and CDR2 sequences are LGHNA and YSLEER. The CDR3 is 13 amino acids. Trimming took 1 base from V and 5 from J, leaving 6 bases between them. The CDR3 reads CASSQVFHNEQFF. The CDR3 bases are TGCGCCAGCAGCCAAGTTTTCCACAATGAGCAGTTCTTC.

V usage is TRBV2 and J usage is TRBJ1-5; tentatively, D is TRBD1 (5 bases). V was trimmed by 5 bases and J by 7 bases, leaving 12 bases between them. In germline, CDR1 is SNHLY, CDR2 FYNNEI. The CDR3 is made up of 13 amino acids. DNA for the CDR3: TGTGCCAGCAGTTTTGCCGGGGGACAGCCCCAGCATTTT. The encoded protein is CASSFAGGQPQHF.

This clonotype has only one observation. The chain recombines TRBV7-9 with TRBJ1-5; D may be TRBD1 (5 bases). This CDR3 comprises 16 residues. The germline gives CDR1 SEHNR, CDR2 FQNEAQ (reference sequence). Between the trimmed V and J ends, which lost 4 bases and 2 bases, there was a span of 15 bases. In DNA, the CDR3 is TGTGCCAGCAGCTCCGGGGCTTTTGGGGGCAATCAGCCCCAGCATTTT. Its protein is CASSSGAFGGNQPQHF.

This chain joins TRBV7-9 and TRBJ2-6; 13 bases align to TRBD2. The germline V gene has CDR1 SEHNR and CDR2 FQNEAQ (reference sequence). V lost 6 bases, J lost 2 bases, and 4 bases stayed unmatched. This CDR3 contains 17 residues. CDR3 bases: TGTGCCAGCAGTCTACTAGCGGGGGGGCCTGGGGCCAACGTCCTGACTTTC. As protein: CASSLLAGGPGANVLTF.

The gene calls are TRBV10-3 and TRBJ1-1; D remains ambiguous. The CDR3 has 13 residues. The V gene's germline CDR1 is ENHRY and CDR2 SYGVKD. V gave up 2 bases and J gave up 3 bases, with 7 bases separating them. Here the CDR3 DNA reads TGTGCCATCAGTGAGATAGAAGACACTGAAGCTTTCTTT. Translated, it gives CAISEIEDTEAFF.

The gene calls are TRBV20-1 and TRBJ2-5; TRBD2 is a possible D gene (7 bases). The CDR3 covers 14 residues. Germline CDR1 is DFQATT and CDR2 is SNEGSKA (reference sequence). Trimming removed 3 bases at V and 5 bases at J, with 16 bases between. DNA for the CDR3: TGCAGTGCTAGTAAGGGGGGGGCCTTGGAGACCCAGTACTTC. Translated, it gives CSASKGGALETQYF.

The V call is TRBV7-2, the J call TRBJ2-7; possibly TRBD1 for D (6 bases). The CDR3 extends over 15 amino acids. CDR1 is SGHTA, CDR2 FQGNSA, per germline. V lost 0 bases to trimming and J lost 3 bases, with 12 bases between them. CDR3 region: CASSLAHDRHYEQYF. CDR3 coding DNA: TGTGCCAGCAGCTTAGCCCACGACAGGCACTACGAGCAGTACTTC.

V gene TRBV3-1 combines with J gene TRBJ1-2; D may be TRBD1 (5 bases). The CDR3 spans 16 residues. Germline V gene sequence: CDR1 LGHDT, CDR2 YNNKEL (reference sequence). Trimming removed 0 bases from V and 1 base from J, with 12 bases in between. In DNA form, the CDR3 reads TGTGCCAGCAGCCAAGATTACTCTGGGGGTAACTATGGCTACACCTTC. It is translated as CASSQDYSGGNYGYTF.

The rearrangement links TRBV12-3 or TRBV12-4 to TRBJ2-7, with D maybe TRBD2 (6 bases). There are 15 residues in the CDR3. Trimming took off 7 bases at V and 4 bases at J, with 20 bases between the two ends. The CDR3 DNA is TGTGCCAGCACCTCCCGACTAGGGGACTCGTACGAGCAGTACTTC. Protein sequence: CASTSRLGDSYEQYF.

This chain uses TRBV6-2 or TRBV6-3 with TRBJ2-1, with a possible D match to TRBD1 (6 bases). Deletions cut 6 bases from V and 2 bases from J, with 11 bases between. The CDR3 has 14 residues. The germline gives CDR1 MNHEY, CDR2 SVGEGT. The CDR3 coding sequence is TGTGCCAGCAGGCCAGGGGCCACCTACAATGAGCAGTTCTTC. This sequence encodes CASRPGATYNEQFF.

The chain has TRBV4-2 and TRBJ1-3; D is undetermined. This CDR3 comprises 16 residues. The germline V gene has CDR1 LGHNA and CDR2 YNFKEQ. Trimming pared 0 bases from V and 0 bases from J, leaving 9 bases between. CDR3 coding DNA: TGTGCCAGCAGCCAAGATCAAGGGAGCTCTGGAAACACCATATATTTT. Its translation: CASSQDQGSSGNTIYF.

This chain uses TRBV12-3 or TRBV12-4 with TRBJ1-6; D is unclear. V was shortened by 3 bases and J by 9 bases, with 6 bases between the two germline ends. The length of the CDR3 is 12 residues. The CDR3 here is CASSLSLSPLHF. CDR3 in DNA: TGTGCCAGCAGTTTGAGCCTTTCACCCCTCCACTTT.

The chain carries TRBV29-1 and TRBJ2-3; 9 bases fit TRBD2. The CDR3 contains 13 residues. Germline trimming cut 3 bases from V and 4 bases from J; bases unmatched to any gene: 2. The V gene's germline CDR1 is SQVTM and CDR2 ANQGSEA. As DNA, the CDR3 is TGCAGCGTTGAGGGACTAGCCGCAGATACGCAGTATTTT. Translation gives CSVEGLAADTQYF.

The CDR3 coding sequence is TGTGCCAGCGGGAAGGGGCAAACAGATACGCAGTATTTT. Amino acid sequence: CASGKGQTDTQYF. V is TRBV11-2 and J is TRBJ2-3, with D possibly being TRBD1 (5 bases). Germline V gene sequence: CDR1 SGHAT, CDR2 FQNNGV. The CDR3 contains 13 residues. V shed 8 bases and J shed 3 bases, with 12 bases lying between them.

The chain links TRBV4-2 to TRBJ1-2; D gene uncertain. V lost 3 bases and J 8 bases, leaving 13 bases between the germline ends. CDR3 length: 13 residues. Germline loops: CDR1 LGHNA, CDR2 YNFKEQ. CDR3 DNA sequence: TGTGCCAGCAGCCATTTGGAGGGTAGGGGCTACACCTTC. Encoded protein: CASSHLEGRGYTF.

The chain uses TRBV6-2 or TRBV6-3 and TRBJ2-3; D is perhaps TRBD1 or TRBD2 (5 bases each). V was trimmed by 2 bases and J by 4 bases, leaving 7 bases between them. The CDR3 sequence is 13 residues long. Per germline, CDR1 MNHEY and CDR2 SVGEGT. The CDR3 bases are TGTGCCAGCAGTTACCGGGACCCAGATACGCAGTATTTT. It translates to CASSYRDPDTQYF.

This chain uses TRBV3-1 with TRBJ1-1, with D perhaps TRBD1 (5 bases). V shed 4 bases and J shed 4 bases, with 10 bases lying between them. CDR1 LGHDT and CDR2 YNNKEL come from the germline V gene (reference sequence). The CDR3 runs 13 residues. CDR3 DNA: TGTGCCAGCAGCCCTCTTGGGGGCACTGAAGCTTTCTTT. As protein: CASSPLGGTEAFF.